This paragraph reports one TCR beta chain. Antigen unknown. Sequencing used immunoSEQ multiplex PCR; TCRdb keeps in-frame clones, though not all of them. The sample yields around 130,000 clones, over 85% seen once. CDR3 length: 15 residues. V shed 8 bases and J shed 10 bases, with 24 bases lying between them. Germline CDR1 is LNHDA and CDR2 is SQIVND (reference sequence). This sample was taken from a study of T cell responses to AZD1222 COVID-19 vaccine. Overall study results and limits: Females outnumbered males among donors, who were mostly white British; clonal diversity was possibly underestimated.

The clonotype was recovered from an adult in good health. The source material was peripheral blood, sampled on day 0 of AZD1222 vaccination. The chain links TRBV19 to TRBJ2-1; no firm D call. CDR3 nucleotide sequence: TGTGCCAGTCAAAAAAACAAAGGCGGTAGCTGGGAGCAGTTCTTC. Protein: CASQKNKGGSWEQFF.